The clone carrying this TCR beta chain was seen many times. Its target is not known. This record belongs to a study of identical twins. All donors were healthy Caucasians. Overall study results and limits: Conclusions came from cross-sectional statistical analysis, not from following the same donors.

Germline trimming cut 9 bases from V and 7 bases from J; bases unmatched to any gene: 8. The CDR3 consists of 14 residues. Looked up from germline, CDR1 is KGHDR and CDR2 is SFDVKD. Unique molecular identifiers were in the cDNA, with template-switch universal primer binding. In TCRdb, the 5' RACE reads were re-called with MiXCR into one record per CDR3 protein. The data contain around 100,000 distinct CDR3 sequences, about 5.6% of them seen just once; the ten biggest clones take up around 12%. The sequence derives from a woman aged 50 to 60 in good health. The sequenced sample consisted of memory T cells sorted from blood. V usage is TRBV24-1 and J usage is TRBJ2-5; 12 nucleotides line up with TRBD1. The CDR3 sequence: CATSGTGGEGTQYF. In DNA form, the CDR3 reads TGTGCCACCTCCGGGACAGGGGGCGAGGGGACCCAGTACTTC.